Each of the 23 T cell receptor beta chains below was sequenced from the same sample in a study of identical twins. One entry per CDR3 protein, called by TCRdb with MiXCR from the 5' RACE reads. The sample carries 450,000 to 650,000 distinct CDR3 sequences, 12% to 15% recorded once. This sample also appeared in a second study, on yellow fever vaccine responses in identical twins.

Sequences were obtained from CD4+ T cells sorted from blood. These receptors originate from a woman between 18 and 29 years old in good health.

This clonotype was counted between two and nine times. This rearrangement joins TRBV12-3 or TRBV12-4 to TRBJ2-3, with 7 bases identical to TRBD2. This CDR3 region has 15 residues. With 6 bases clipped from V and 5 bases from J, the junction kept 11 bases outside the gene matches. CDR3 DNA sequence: TGTGCCAGCAGAGAGGCGGGAGTAAGGGGAGATACGCAGTATTTT. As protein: CASREAGVRGDTQYF.

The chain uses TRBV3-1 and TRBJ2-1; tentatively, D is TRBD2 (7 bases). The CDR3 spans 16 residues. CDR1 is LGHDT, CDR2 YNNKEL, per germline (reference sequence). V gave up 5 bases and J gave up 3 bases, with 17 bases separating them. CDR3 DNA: TGTGCCAGCAGCTCCCGGGCGGGGGCTAACTACAATGAGCAGTTCTTC. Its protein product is CASSSRAGANYNEQFF.

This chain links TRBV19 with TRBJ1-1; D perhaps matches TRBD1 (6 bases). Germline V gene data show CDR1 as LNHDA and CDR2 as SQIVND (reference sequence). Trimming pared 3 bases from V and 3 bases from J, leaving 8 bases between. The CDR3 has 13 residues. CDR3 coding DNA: TGTGCCAGTAGTATTTCAGGGGACACTGAAGCTTTCTTT. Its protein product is CASSISGDTEAFF.

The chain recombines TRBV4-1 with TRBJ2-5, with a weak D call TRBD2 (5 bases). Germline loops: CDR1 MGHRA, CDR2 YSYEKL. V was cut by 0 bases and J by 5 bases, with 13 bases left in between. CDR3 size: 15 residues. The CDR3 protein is CASSQDEGRRETQYF. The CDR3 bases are TGCGCCAGCAGCCAAGATGAGGGCAGGCGGGAGACCCAGTACTTC.

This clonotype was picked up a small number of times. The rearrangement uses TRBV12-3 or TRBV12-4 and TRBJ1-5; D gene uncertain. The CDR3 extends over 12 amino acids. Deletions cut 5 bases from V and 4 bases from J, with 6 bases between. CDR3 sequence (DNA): TGTGCCAGCAGTCGGAATAATCAGCCCCAGCATTTT. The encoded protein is CASSRNNQPQHF.

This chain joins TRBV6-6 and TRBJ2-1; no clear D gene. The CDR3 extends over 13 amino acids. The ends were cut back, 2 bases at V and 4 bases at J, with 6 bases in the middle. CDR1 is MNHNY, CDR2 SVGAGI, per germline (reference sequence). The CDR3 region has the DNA TGTGCCAGCAGTTACCCAGAATACAATGAGCAGTTCTTC. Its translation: CASSYPEYNEQFF.

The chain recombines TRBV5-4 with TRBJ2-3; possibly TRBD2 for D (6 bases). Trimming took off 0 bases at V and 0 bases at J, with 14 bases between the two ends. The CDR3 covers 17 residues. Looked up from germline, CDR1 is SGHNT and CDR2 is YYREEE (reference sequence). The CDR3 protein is CASSLERRLESTDTQYF. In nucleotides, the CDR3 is TGTGCCAGCAGCTTGGAACGTAGACTAGAAAGCACAGATACGCAGTATTTT.

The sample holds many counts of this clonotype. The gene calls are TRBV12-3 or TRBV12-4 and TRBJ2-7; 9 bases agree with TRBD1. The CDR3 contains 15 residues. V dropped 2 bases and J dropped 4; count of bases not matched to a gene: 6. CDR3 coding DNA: TGTGCCAGCAGTTTACTCGGGACAGGGACGTACGAGCAGTACTTC. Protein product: CASSLLGTGTYEQYF.

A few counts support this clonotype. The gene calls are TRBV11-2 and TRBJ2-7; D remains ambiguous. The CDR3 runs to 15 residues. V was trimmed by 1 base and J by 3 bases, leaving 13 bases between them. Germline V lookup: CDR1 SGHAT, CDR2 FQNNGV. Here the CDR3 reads CASSLAGGNGYEQYV. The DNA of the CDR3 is TGTGCCAGCAGCTTAGCAGGTGGGAATGGCTACGAGCAGTACGTC.

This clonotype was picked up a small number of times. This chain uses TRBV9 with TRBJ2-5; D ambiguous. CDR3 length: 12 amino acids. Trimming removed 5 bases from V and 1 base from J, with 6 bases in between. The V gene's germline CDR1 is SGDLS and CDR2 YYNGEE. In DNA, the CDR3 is TGTGCCAGCAGTGGCCTCCAAGAGACCCAGTACTTC. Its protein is CASSGLQETQYF.

CDR3 in DNA: TGTGCCAGTAGTCTCGGACAGGGGTCACCAAATTCACCCCTCCACTTT. It specifies CASSLGQGSPNSPLHF. The rearrangement links TRBV19 to TRBJ1-6, with 9 bases lining up with TRBD1. With 5 bases clipped from V and 7 bases from J, the junction kept 9 bases outside the gene matches. The CDR3 covers 16 residues. Germline V CDR1 and CDR2: LNHDA, SQIVND (reference sequence).

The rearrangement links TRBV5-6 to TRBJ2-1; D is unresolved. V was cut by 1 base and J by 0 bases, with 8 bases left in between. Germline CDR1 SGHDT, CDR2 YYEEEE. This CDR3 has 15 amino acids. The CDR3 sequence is CASSLPPSSYNEQFF. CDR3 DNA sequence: TGTGCCAGCAGCTTGCCCCCGAGCTCCTACAATGAGCAGTTCTTC.

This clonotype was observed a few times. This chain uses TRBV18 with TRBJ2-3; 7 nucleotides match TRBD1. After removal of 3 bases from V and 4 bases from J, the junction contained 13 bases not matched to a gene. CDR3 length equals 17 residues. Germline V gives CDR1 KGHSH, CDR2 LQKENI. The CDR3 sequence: CASSPPSRGQRADTQYF. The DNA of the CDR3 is TGTGCCAGCTCACCTCCTTCAAGGGGGCAACGGGCAGATACGCAGTATTTT.

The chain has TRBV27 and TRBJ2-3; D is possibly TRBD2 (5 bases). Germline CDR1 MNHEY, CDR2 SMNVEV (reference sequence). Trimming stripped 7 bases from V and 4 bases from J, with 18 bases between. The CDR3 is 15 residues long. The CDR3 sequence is CASKSHTSGADTQYF. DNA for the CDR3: TGTGCCAGCAAGTCCCACACTAGTGGCGCAGATACGCAGTATTTT.

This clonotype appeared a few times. CDR3 sequence (DNA): TGTGCCAGCTCATTTGACAGGGTCCCAGATACGCAGTATTTT. The encoded protein is CASSFDRVPDTQYF. This chain uses TRBV18 with TRBJ2-3; 7 bases are shared with TRBD1. With 5 bases clipped from V and 4 bases from J, the junction kept 6 bases outside the gene matches. The CDR3 contains 14 residues. The germline V gene has CDR1 KGHSH and CDR2 LQKENI. The full variable domain, in which reference TRBV18 and TRBJ2-3 provide the parts outside the CDR3, is NAGVMQNPRHLVRRRGQEARLRCSPMKGHSHVYWYRQLPEEGLKFMVYLQKENIIDESGMPKERFSAEFPKEGPSILRIQQVVRGDSAAYFCASSFDRVPDTQYFGPGTRLTVL.

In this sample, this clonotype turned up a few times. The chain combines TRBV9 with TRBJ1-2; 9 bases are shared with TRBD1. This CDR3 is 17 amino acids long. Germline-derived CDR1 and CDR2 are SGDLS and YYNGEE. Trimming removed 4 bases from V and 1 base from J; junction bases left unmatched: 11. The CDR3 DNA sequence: TGTGCCAGCAGCCCCCAAACCGGGACAGGGTTTAACTATGGCTACACCTTC. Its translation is CASSPQTGTGFNYGYTF.

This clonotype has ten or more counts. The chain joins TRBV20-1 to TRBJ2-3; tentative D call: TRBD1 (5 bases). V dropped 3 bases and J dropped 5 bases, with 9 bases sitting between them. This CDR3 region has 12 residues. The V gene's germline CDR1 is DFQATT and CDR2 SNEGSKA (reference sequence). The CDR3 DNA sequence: TGCAGTGCTAGTATGCAGGGAGATACGCAGTATTTT. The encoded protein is CSASMQGDTQYF.

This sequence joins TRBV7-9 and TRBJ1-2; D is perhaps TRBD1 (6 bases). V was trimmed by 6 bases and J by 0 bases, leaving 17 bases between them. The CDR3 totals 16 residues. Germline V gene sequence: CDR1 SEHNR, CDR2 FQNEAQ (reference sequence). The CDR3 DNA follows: TGTGCCAGCAGTAGCGGACAGCCCAGATCTAACTATGGCTACACCTTC. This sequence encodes CASSSGQPRSNYGYTF.

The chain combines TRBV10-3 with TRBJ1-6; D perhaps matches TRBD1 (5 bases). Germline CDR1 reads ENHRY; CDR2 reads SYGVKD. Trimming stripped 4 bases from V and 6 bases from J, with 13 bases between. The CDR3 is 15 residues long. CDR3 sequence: CAISAGGMGNSPLHF. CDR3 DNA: TGTGCCATCAGTGCCGGGGGGATGGGTAATTCACCCCTCCACTTT.

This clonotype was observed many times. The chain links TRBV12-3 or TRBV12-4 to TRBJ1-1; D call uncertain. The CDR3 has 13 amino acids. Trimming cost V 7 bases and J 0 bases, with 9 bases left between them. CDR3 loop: CASILTLNTEAFF. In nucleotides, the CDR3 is TGTGCCAGCATCCTGACTTTGAACACTGAAGCTTTCTTT.

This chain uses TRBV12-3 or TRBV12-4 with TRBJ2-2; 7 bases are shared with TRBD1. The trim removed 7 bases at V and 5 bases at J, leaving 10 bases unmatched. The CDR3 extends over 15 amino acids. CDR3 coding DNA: TGTGCCAGCACGGGACAGACCTCGGGGACCGGGGAGCTGTTTTTT. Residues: CASTGQTSGTGELFF.

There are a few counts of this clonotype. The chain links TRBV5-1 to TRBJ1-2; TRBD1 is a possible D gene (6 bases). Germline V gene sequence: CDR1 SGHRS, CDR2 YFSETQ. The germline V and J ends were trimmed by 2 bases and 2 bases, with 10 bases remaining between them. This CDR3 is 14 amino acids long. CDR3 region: CASSFDRTNYGYTF. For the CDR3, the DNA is TGCGCCAGCAGCTTTGACAGGACAAACTATGGCTACACCTTC.

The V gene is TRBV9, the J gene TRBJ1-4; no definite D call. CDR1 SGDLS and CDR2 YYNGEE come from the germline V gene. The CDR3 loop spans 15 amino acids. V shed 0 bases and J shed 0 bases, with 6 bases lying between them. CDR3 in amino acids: CASSVGISTNEKLFF. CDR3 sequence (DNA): TGTGCCAGCAGCGTAGGGATTTCAACTAATGAAAAACTGTTTTTT.